This T cell receptor beta chain derives from a study of prognosis after radiotherapy for stage I lung cancer. Findings of the study overall: When patients developed distant metastases, their Shannon entropy after stereotactic body radiation therapy was lower. Unique TCR clone counts fell after stereotactic body radiation therapy, median around 10,000 versus 6,900.

Genomic DNA served as the source from which two-round multiplex PCR generated TCR beta CDR3 amplicons. First-round PCR, the initial amplification, used primers specific to each TRBV and TRBJ gene. During the second PCR round, universal primers were used. From the multiplex PCR reads, TCRdb called clonotypes with MiXCR, one entry per CDR3 protein. The table records some 36,000 distinct CDR3 sequences, approximately 25% of them present only once. In germline, CDR1 is MGHDK, CDR2 SYGVNS. The CDR3 covers 12 residues. V was cut by 8 bases and J by 5 bases, with 11 bases left in between. In its sample, this clonotype was seen many times. Its matching antigen is unknown.

The sequences come from PBMCs, collected before or after stereotactic body radiation therapy (not recorded which). This receptor was identified in a donor of 50 years or more with non-small cell lung cancer. The V call is TRBV25-1, the J call TRBJ2-3; D is ambiguous. The DNA of the CDR3 is TGTGCCAGCGACGACTGGCAAGATACGCAGTATTTT. It codes for CASDDWQDTQYF. The whole variable domain, remainder taken from reference TRBV25-1 and TRBJ2-3, is EADIYQTPRYLVIGTGKKITLECSQTMGHDKMYWYQQDPGMELHLIHYSYGVNSTEKGDLSSESTVSRIRTEHFPLTLESARPSHTSQYLCASDDWQDTQYFGPGTRLTVL.